This T cell receptor (beta chain) is drawn from a study of cytomegalovirus exposure and HLA in healthy donors. Study findings and constraints: A list of 150 to 200 TCR beta chains associated with cytomegalovirus was given. In vitro work confirmed that three CMV-associated chains recognize CMV antigens.

Separate from the 666-subject first cohort, the 120-subject validation cohort was the one that the donors belonged to. Repertoires were generated with immunoSEQ multiplex PCR, while TCRdb's copy carries only in-frame clones and drops some. The sample holds under 250,000 clones, around 90% seen once. The CDR3 has 16 residues. Germline-derived CDR1 and CDR2 are SNHLY and FYNNEI. V gave up 5 bases and J gave up 0 bases; unmatched junction bases: 7. Concerning this clone itself: Its antigen is not known.

J is TRBJ1-1 and V is TRBV2; 9 nucleotides match TRBD1. This TCR derives from a woman between 18 and 29 years old in good health and CMV-seropositive. The material sequenced was PBMCs. The CDR3 DNA sequence: TGTGCCAGCAGTCGGGACAGGGCCGTCGTGAACACTGAAGCTTTCTTT. This encodes CASSRDRAVVNTEAFF.